The clone carrying this T cell receptor beta chain was observed a single time. Between the trimmed V and J ends, which lost 0 bases and 7 bases, there was a span of 10 bases. The CDR3 covers 15 residues. CDR1 is LGHNA, CDR2 YNFKEQ, per germline. This entry comes from a study of regulatory T cells in long-lasting Graves disease. For the study at large: Graves' patients (newly diagnosed) had been on antithyroid drugs under 3 months.

For TCR beta, libraries came from iRepertoire HTBI primers and Arm-PCR of CDR3 regions. One entry per CDR3 protein results from TCRdb running MiXCR on the multiplex PCR reads. Of hundreds of thousands of distinct CDR3 sequences in the sample, 16% were seen once. Regarding time point: newly diagnosed GD, antithyroid drugs for less than 3 months. Scientists built the TCR library using RNA that was extracted from PBMCs. This sample also belongs to another study, concerning T cells in Graves' hyperthyroidism and ophthalmopathy. That source notes: A 13 V-J model separated ophthalmopathy from stable hyperthyroidism.

The sequence was obtained from a woman in her thirties with Graves disease. This chain links TRBV4-2 with TRBJ1-6; D possibly corresponds to TRBD1 (6 bases). The material sequenced was peripheral blood mononuclear cells (PBMCs), taken at new diagnosis, from a patient treated with antithyroid drugs. As DNA, the CDR3 is TGTGCCAGCAGCCAAGATTGGGGGGCGAATTCACCCCTCCACTTT. Translation: CASSQDWGANSPLHF.